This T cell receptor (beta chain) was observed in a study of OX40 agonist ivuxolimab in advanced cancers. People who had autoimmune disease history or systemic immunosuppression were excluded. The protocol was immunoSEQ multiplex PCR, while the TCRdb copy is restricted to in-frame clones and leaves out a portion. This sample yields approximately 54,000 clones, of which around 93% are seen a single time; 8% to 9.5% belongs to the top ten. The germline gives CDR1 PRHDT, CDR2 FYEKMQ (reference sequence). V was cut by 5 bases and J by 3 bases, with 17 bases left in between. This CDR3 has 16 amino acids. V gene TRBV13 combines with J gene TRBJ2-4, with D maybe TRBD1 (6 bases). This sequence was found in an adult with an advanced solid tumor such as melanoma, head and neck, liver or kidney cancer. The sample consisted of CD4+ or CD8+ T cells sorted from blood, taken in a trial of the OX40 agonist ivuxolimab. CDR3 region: CASSKWGHKVKNIQYF. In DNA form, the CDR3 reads TGTGCCAGCAGCAAGTGGGGACATAAAGTCAAAAACATTCAGTACTTC.